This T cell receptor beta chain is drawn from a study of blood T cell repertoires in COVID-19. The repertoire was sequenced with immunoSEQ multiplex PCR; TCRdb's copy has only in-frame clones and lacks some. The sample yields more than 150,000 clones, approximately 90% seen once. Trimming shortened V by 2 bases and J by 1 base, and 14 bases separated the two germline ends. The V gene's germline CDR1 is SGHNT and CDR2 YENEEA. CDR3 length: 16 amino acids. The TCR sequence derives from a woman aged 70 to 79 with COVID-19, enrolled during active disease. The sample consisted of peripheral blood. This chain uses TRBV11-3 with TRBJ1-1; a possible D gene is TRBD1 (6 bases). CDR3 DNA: TGTGCCAGCAGCTTAAGGGCCGGGACACCGAACACTGAAGCTTTCTTT. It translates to CASSLRAGTPNTEAFF.